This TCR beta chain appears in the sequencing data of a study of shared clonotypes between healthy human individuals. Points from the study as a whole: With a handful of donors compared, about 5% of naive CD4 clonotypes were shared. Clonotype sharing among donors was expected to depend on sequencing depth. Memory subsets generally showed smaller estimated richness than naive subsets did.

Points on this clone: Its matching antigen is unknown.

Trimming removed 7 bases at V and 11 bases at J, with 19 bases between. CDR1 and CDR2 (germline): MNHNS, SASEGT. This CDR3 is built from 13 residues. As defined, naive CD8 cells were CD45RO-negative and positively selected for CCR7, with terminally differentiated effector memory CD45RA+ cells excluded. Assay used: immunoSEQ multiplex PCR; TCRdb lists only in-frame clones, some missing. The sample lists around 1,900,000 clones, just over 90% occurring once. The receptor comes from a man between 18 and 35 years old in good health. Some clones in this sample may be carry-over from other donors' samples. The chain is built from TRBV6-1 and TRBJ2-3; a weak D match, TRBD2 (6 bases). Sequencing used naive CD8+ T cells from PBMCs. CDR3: CASTGVAGLQQYF. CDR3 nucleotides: TGTGCCAGCACTGGGGTGGCGGGACTTCAGCAGTATTTT.